Below are 30 T cell receptor beta chains sequenced from a single sample in a study of T cells in Graves' hyperthyroidism and ophthalmopathy. TCR beta CDR3 sequences were amplified from RNA transcripts. The TCR CDR3 was amplified in a first-round RT-PCR using the HTBI primer set. Each CDR3 protein is one row after TCRdb ran MiXCR on the multiplex PCR reads. The data show around 700,000 distinct CDR3 sequences, with about a third seen just once and roughly 30% held by the top ten. The sample was blood. All receptors derive from a woman aged 40 to 50 with Graves' hyperthyroidism.

The chain employs TRBV29-1 and TRBJ2-3, with D hard to call. CDR3 length equals 13 residues. V gave up 0 bases and J gave up 0 bases, with 4 bases separating them. Germline V gene sequence: CDR1 SQVTM, CDR2 ANQGSEA. CDR3 nucleotide sequence: TGCAGCGTTGAAGATCGGAGCACAGATACGCAGTATTTT. Translating it yields CSVEDRSTDTQYF.

This clonotype was found once. This chain joins TRBV5-1 and TRBJ2-2, with D tentatively TRBD1 (6 bases). This CDR3 spans 18 amino acids. Germline-derived CDR1 and CDR2 are SGHRS and YFSETQ. V was pared by 3 bases and J by 0 bases, with 18 bases between. The CDR3 loop reads CASSYTGPQVTNTGELFF. Written as DNA, the CDR3 is TGCGCCAGCAGCTACACAGGGCCGCAGGTTACGAACACCGGGGAGCTGTTTTTT. Drawing the rest from reference TRBV5-1 and TRBJ2-2, the complete variable domain is KAGVTQTPRYLIKTRGQQVTLSCSPISGHRSVSWYQQTPGQGLQFLFEYFSETQRNKGNFPGRFSGRQFSNSRSEMNVSTLELGDSALYLCASSYTGPQVTNTGELFFGEGSRLTVL.

This clonotype was detected ten times or more. The chain recombines TRBV19 with TRBJ2-7, with TRBD2 identical over 7 bases. Germline CDR1 is LNHDA and CDR2 is SQIVND (reference sequence). The CDR3 has 14 amino acids. The V and J ends lost 7 bases and 0 bases, in that order; junction bases with no gene match: 6. In nucleotides, the CDR3 is TGTGCCAGTACCTCTAGCGGTAGCTCCTACGAGCAGTACTTC. Protein: CASTSSGSSYEQYF.

This clonotype has only a few counts. The rearrangement joins TRBV4-3 to TRBJ1-1; no clear D gene. The CDR3 is 17 residues long. The germline gives CDR1 LGHNA, CDR2 YSLEER. V lost 2 bases and J lost 0, with 16 bases in between. CDR3 in amino acids: CASSQISGRAMNTEAFF. Here the CDR3 DNA reads TGCGCCAGCAGCCAAATCAGTGGAAGGGCGATGAACACTGAAGCTTTCTTT.

The table lists this clonotype with many counts. The chain links TRBV12-3 or TRBV12-4 to TRBJ2-7; 10 nucleotides match TRBD1. The ends lost 5 bases at V and 7 bases at J; junction bases unmatched: 11. The CDR3 loop spans 15 amino acids. In nucleotides, the CDR3 is TGTGCCAGCAGTGACCCGGGACAGGGGAATCGGGAGCAGTACTTC. Protein sequence: CASSDPGQGNREQYF.

The J gene is TRBJ2-7, the V gene TRBV20-1, with D perhaps matching TRBD1 (5 bases). The CDR3 runs to 14 residues. The V end was cut by 0 bases, the J end by 2 bases, with 11 bases between. Germline lookup yields CDR1 DFQATT and CDR2 SNEGSKA (reference sequence). The CDR3 sequence: CSARDAGSTYEQYF. The CDR3 coding sequence is TGCAGTGCTAGAGATGCAGGGTCAACCTACGAGCAGTACTTC.

In this sample, this clonotype turned up a few times. V and J are TRBV6-5 and TRBJ2-7; D not resolved. CDR3 length: 12 amino acids. The V end was cut by 6 bases, the J end by 6 bases, with 12 bases between. CDR1 and CDR2 (germline): MNHEY, SVGAGI. CDR3 amino acids: CASSSNLGEQYF. CDR3 in DNA: TGTGCCAGCAGCTCGAATCTCGGCGAGCAGTACTTC.

This chain links TRBV28 with TRBJ1-2, with a tentative D call TRBD1 (5 bases). V shed 6 bases and J shed 7 bases, with 12 bases lying between them. This CDR3 has 12 residues. Germline CDR1 and CDR2: MDHEN and SYDVKM. CDR3 coding DNA: TGTGCCAGCAGCACAGGTTCTCGTGGCTACACCTTC. Translated, it gives CASSTGSRGYTF.

This clonotype was observed at least ten times. This sequence joins TRBV7-2 and TRBJ2-5; TRBD2 matches at 7 bases. Germline trimming cut 2 bases from V and 7 bases from J; bases unmatched to any gene: 1. This CDR3 is built from 12 residues. The V gene's germline CDR1 is SGHTA and CDR2 FQGNSA. Here the CDR3 reads CASSLSGGTQYF. CDR3 in DNA: TGTGCCAGCAGCTTATCGGGAGGGACCCAGTACTTC.

The rearrangement links TRBV25-1 to TRBJ2-7, with D possibly TRBD2 on 5 matching bases. This CDR3 is built from 15 residues. Between the trimmed V and J ends, which lost 2 bases and 5 bases, there was a span of 16 bases. Germline V gene lookup returns CDR1 MGHDK and CDR2 SYGVNS. Written as DNA, the CDR3 is TGTGCCAGCAGTGAACCCCCACTAGGTGGCAACGAGCAGTACTTC. Protein: CASSEPPLGGNEQYF.

CDR3: CASSIGGGANTEAFF. The CDR3 DNA follows: TGTGCCAGTAGTATTGGGGGTGGAGCGAACACTGAAGCTTTCTTT. This rearrangement joins TRBV19 to TRBJ1-1; D might be TRBD1 (5 bases). Trimming removed 3 bases from V and 1 base from J, with 12 bases in between. The CDR3 runs 15 residues. CDR1 and CDR2 (germline): LNHDA, SQIVND (reference sequence).

This clonotype was found many times. V and J are TRBV19 and TRBJ1-2; 11 nucleotides match TRBD1. CDR1 and CDR2 (germline): LNHDA, SQIVND (reference sequence). The V and J ends lost 5 bases and 0 bases, in that order; junction bases with no gene match: 5. CDR3 length: 16 amino acids. The CDR3 sequence is CASSRADRGPNYGYTF. CDR3 coding DNA: TGTGCCAGTAGTCGGGCGGACAGGGGGCCTAACTATGGCTACACCTTC.

The table lists this clonotype with many counts. The chain has TRBV19 and TRBJ1-1, with D uncertain. From germline, CDR1 is LNHDA and CDR2 SQIVND (reference sequence). This CDR3 has 16 residues. With 3 bases removed from V and 1 base from J, the gap between germline ends came to 15 bases. CDR3 bases: TGTGCCAGTAGTATTTCGACCCCTATCCGGAACACTGAAGCTTTCTTT. Translating it yields CASSISTPIRNTEAFF.

For this clonotype: One end of the junction is discordant with germline, which a read error may explain. The genes are TRBV29-1 and TRBJ2-1; D is perhaps TRBD2 (6 bases). CDR1 is SQVTM, CDR2 ANQGSEA, per germline. The CDR3 is 13 amino acids. The CDR3 sequence is CASKEPGRNEQFF. Written as DNA, the CDR3 is TGTGCCAGCAAGGAACCAGGGAGGAATGAGCAGTTCTTC.

This clonotype appeared many times. The chain uses TRBV20-1 and TRBJ2-7; TRBD2 aligns across 10 bases. CDR1 DFQATT and CDR2 SNEGSKA come from the germline V gene (reference sequence). The V segment lost 5 bases and the J segment 3 bases; nucleotides outside the gene matches: 7. The CDR3 contains 14 residues. The CDR3 DNA is TGCAGTGCTGCCACTAGCGGGATCTTCTACGAGCAGTACTTC. It translates to CSAATSGIFYEQYF.

The chain joins TRBV4-2 to TRBJ1-2; D remains ambiguous. The CDR3 runs to 12 residues. CDR1 and CDR2 from the germline V gene are LGHNA and YNFKEQ. V dropped 6 bases and J dropped 8 bases, with 13 bases sitting between them. For the CDR3, the DNA is TGTGCCAGCAGTCATCGGCGGTGGGGCTACACCTTC. Translated: CASSHRRWGYTF.

This clonotype was counted ten times or more. The V gene is TRBV7-2, the J gene TRBJ1-4; D gene unclear. V was clipped by 9 bases and J by 5 bases, with 13 bases between them. Germline V gene data show CDR1 as SGHTA and CDR2 as FQGNSA. This CDR3 contains 13 residues. CDR3: CASGRTQNEKLFF. The CDR3 region has the DNA TGTGCCAGTGGCCGGACCCAGAATGAAAAACTGTTTTTT.

The rearrangement links TRBV20-1 to TRBJ1-2, with 10 nucleotides matching TRBD1. V was clipped by 4 bases and J by 7 bases; unmatched bases: 6. Looked up from germline, CDR1 is DFQATT and CDR2 is SNEGSKA (reference sequence). The CDR3 contains 13 residues. In nucleotides, the CDR3 is TGCAGTGCTAACCCGGGACAGGGGAGTGGCTACACCTTC. Its translation is CSANPGQGSGYTF.

This clonotype came up many times. The chain links TRBV4-3 to TRBJ1-1, with a possible D match to TRBD1 (6 bases). Trimming removed 2 bases at V and 5 bases at J, with 12 bases between. The CDR3 spans 14 residues. Germline V gene data show CDR1 as LGHNA and CDR2 as YSLEER. Here the CDR3 DNA reads TGCGCCAGCAGCCAACTCGTTACAGGGACTGAAGCTTTCTTT. This gives the protein CASSQLVTGTEAFF.

This chain links TRBV19 with TRBJ1-1, with 7 positions matching TRBD1. V trimming: 4 bases; J trimming: 1 base; junction bases outside the gene matches: 12. Germline V gives CDR1 LNHDA, CDR2 SQIVND (reference sequence). The CDR3 is 17 amino acids. DNA for the CDR3: TGTGCCAGTAGTAGACTCTCGGGGGCAGGGGGGAACACTGAAGCTTTCTTT. It specifies CASSRLSGAGGNTEAFF. The whole variable domain, filled in from reference TRBV19 and TRBJ1-1, reads DGGITQSPKYLFRKEGQNVTLSCEQNLNHDAMYWYRQDPGQGLRLIYYSQIVNDFQKGDIAEGYSVSREKKESFPLTVTSAQKNPTAFYLCASSRLSGAGGNTEAFFGQGTRLTVV.

This clonotype was counted many times. The V and J genes are TRBV7-9 and TRBJ1-6; tentative D call: TRBD1 (5 bases). The CDR3 is made up of 16 amino acids. CDR1 SEHNR and CDR2 FQNEAQ come from the germline V gene (reference sequence). V shed 7 bases and J shed 0 bases, with 13 bases lying between them. The CDR3 region is CASNRWTISYNSPLHF. CDR3 bases: TGTGCCAGCAACCGGTGGACAATCTCCTATAATTCACCCCTCCACTTT.

This chain uses TRBV7-9 with TRBJ1-1; D unresolved. The CDR3 is 13 amino acids. Deletions cut 5 bases from V and 6 bases from J, with 13 bases between. Germline CDR1 reads SEHNR; CDR2 reads FQNEAQ (reference sequence). The DNA for the CDR3 is TGTGCCAGCAGCATGGACCCATCTTCTGAAGCTTTCTTT. It translates to CASSMDPSSEAFF.

A word on this clonotype: A read error is possible here, since a much larger clone lies one base away. The chain couples TRBV14 to TRBJ2-7; D is perhaps TRBD2 (7 bases). Trimming took 3 bases from V and 5 from J, leaving 20 bases between them. Germline CDR1 and CDR2: SGHDN and FVKESK. CDR3 length equals 16 residues. The CDR3 DNA reads as TGTGCCAGCAGCCAGGGCCCTTCACGGGGGGCGAACGAGCAGTACTTC. This sequence encodes CASSQGPSRGANEQYF. Combining the CDR3 with reference TRBV14 and TRBJ2-7 gives the whole variable domain EAGVTQFPSHSVIEKGQTVTLRCDPISGHDNLYWYRRVMGKEIKFLLHFVKESKQDESGMPNNRFLAERTGGTYSTLKVQPAELEDSGVYFCASSQGPSRGANEQYFGPGTRLTVT.

With respect to this clonotype: A read error is possible here, since a much larger clone lies one base away. Since no conserved phenylalanine or tryptophan closes the CDR3, a read error is the likely cause. The gene calls are TRBV20-1 and TRBJ1-6; D unclear. Trimming left V 2 bases short and J 3 bases short, with 8 bases between. The CDR3 is made up of 14 amino acids. Germline values: CDR1 DFQATT, CDR2 SNEGSKA (reference sequence). In DNA form, the CDR3 reads TGCAGTGCTAGACTGGAAAGCTATAATTCACCCCTCCACTCT. Its translation: CSARLESYNSPLHS.

This clonotype was recorded only once. V and J are TRBV7-9 and TRBJ1-2; a weak D match, TRBD1 (5 bases). CDR1 is SEHNR, CDR2 FQNEAQ, per germline (reference sequence). The ends were cut back, 0 bases at V and 4 bases at J, with 12 bases in the middle. This CDR3 is 15 amino acids long. This chain's CDR3 is CASSLAAGGAYGYTF. The DNA of the CDR3 is TGTGCCAGCAGCTTAGCCGCTGGTGGGGCCTATGGCTACACCTTC.

As for this clonotype: A much larger clone is a single base away; this may be a read error. In nucleotides, the CDR3 is TGTGCCATCAGTGAAGGGGAATTCTACGAGCAGTACTTC. Protein product: CAISEGEFYEQYF. The chain recombines TRBV6-6 with TRBJ2-7, with D possibly matching TRBD1 (5 bases). The germline V gene encodes CDR1 MNHNY and CDR2 SVGAGI (reference sequence). This CDR3 has 13 residues.

This clonotype has more than one count but fewer than ten. The CDR3 loop reads CASSQLEQGSEAFF. The CDR3 nucleotides are TGCGCCAGCAGCCAACTCGAACAAGGTTCTGAAGCTTTCTTT. The chain recombines TRBV4-3 with TRBJ1-1; D is unresolved. CDR3 length: 14 amino acids. Between the trimmed V and J ends, which lost 2 bases and 6 bases, there was a span of 13 bases. Germline assignment: CDR1 LGHNA and CDR2 YSLEER.

The chain carries TRBV6-5 and TRBJ1-1; D unclear. Germline V gene data show CDR1 as MNHEY and CDR2 as SVGAGI. The CDR3 has 11 amino acids. Trimming took 6 bases from V and 10 from J, leaving 12 bases between them. The CDR3 spells CASSYMARAFF. In nucleotides, the CDR3 is TGTGCCAGCAGCTACATGGCGAGAGCTTTCTTT.

V and J are TRBV12-3 or TRBV12-4 and TRBJ2-5; D not resolved. V shed 3 bases and J shed 2 bases, with 7 bases lying between them. The CDR3 is made up of 13 amino acids. The DNA for the CDR3 is TGTGCCAGCAGTTTCCATTCTCAAGAGACCCAGTACTTC. It encodes CASSFHSQETQYF.

In its sample, this clonotype was seen many times. This chain connects TRBV12-3 or TRBV12-4 to TRBJ2-2, with 7 positions matching TRBD1. The CDR3 has 13 amino acids. Losses at the gene ends were 2 bases for V and 7 bases for J; bases not matched to a gene: 1. The CDR3 spells CASSLQGDGELFF. The DNA for the CDR3 is TGTGCCAGCAGTTTACAGGGGGACGGGGAGCTGTTTTTT.